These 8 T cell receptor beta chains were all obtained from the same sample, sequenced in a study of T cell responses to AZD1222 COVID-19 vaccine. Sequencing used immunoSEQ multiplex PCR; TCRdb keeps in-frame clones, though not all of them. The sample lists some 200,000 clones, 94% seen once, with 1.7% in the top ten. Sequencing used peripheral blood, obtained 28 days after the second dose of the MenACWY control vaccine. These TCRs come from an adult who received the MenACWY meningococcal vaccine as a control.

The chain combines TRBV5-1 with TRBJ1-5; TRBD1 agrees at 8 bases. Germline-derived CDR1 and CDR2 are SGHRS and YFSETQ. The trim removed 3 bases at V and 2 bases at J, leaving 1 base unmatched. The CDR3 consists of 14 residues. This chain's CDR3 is CASSSTGGNQPQHF. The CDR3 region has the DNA TGCGCCAGCAGCTCGACAGGGGGCAATCAGCCCCAGCATTTT. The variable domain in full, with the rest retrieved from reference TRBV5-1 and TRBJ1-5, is KAGVTQTPRYLIKTRGQQVTLSCSPISGHRSVSWYQQTPGQGLQFLFEYFSETQRNKGNFPGRFSGRQFSNSRSEMNVSTLELGDSALYLCASSSTGGNQPQHFGDGTRLSIL.

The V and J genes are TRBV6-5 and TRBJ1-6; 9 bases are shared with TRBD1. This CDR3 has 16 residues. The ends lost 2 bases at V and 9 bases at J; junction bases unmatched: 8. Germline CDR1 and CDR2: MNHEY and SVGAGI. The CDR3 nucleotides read TGTGCCAGCAGTTACCGGGGGACAGGGTTGGCTTCACCCCTCCACTTT. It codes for CASSYRGTGLASPLHF.

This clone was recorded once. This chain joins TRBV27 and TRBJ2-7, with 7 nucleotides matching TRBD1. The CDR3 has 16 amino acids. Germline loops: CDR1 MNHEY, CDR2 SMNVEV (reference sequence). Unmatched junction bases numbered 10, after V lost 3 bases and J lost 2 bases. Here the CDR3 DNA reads TGTGCCAGCAGTTTGGGCCGGGACAGTAGGGCCTACGAGCAGTACTTC. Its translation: CASSLGRDSRAYEQYF.

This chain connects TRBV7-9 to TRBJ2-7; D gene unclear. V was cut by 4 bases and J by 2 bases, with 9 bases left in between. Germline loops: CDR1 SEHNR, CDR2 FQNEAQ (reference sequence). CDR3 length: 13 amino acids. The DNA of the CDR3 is TGTGCCAGCAGCTCGGACGGCACCTACGAGCAGTACTTC. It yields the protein CASSSDGTYEQYF.

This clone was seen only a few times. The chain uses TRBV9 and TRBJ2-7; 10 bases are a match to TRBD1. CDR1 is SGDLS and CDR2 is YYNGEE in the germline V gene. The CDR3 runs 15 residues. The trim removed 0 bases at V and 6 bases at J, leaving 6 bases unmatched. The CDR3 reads CASSVEGTGDGEQYF. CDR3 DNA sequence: TGTGCCAGCAGCGTAGAAGGGACAGGGGACGGCGAGCAGTACTTC. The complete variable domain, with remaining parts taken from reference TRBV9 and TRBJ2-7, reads DSGVTQTPKHLITATGQRVTLRCSPRSGDLSVYWYQQSLDQGLQFLIQYYNGEERAKGNILERFSAQQFPDLHSELNLSSLELGDSALYFCASSVEGTGDGEQYFGPGTRLTVT.

DNA for the CDR3: TGTGCCAGCAGTTCAGGACTAGCTTCAGAGACCCAGTACTTC. Its translation: CASSSGLASETQYF. The gene calls are TRBV6-2 or TRBV6-3 and TRBJ2-5; 8 positions agree with TRBD2. The CDR3 totals 14 residues. Trimming at V came to 4 bases and at J to 4 bases, leaving 5 bases not matched to a gene. Germline V gene data show CDR1 as MNHEY and CDR2 as SVGEGT.

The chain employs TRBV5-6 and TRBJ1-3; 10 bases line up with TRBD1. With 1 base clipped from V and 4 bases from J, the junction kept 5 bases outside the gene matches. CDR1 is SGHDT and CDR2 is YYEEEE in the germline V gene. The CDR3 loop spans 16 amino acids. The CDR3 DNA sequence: TGTGCCAGCAGCTTGACAGGACAGGGGGAAGGAAACACCATATATTTT. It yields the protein CASSLTGQGEGNTIYF.

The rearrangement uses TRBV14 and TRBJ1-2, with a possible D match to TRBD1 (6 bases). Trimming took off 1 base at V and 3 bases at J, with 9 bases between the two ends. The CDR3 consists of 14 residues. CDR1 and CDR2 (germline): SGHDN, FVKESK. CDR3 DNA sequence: TGTGCCAGCAGCCAAGGGGGACACCACTATGGCTACACCTTC. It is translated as CASSQGGHHYGYTF.